The present T cell receptor (beta chain) was sequenced within a study of OX40 agonist ivuxolimab in advanced cancers. This CDR3 comprises 16 residues. Germline CDR1 reads SGHAT; CDR2 reads FQNNGV. Deletions cut 0 bases from V and 3 bases from J, with 12 bases between. General observations from the study: The 0.1-3.0 mg/kg partial responders had among the lowest clonal expansion. Blood T cells, both CD4+ and CD8+, expanded clonally by week 6 at 0.1 to 3.0 mg/kg.

In the case of this clone: Its antigen is not identified.

Sequencing was performed with immunoSEQ multiplex PCR; in TCRdb, only in-frame clones are kept and a portion is missing. The sample yields 30,000 to 45,000 clones, 82% seen once. This receptor was taken from an adult with an advanced solid tumor such as melanoma, head and neck, liver or kidney cancer. V is TRBV11-2 and J is TRBJ1-3; no firm D call. The specimen was CD4+ or CD8+ T cells sorted from blood, collected in a trial of the OX40 agonist ivuxolimab. CDR3 loop: CASSLEFLGIGNTIYF. CDR3 sequence (DNA): TGTGCCAGCAGCTTAGAGTTTTTGGGAATTGGAAACACCATATATTTT.